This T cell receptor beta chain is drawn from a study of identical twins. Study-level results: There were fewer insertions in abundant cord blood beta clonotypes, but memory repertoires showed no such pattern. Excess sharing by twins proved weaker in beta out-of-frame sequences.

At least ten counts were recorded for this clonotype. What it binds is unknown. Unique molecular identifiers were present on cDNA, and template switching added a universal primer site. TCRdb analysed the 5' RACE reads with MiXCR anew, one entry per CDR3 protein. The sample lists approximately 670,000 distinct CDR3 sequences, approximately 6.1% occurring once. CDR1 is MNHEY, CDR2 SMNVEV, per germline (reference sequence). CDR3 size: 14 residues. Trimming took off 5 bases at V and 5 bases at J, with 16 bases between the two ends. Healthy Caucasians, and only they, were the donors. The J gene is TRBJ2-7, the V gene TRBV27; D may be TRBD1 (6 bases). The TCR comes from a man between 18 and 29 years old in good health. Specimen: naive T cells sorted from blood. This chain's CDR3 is CASSEDPGDDEQYF. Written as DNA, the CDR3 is TGTGCCAGCAGTGAGGATCCAGGGGACGACGAGCAGTACTTC.